The entry below describes one TCR beta chain. Its antigen is undetermined. The sample belongs to a study of cytomegalovirus exposure and HLA in healthy donors. Absent from the records is this donor's CMV serostatus. In the PCR, 60 Vbeta and 13 Jbeta primers were used. The data were produced by immunoSEQ multiplex PCR, yet TCRdb's version contains in-frame clones alone and is incomplete. The data contain under 75,000 clones, about 67% of them singletons. There are 13 residues in the CDR3. V lost 2 bases, J lost 3 bases, and 8 bases lay in between. Germline CDR1 SGHAT, CDR2 FQNNGV. Study outcomes and limitations: By HLA locus, TCR association rates varied in a later analysis, with DRB1 showing the most and HLA-C the fewest. About 87% or about 30% of the time was how often most TCR beta V segments were productive, according to an earlier analysis.

The chain links TRBV11-2 to TRBJ2-7; a weak D match, TRBD1 (5 bases). Sequencing was done on a sample of PBMCs. This TCR was recovered from a human donor in good health. CDR3 sequence (DNA): TGTGCCAGCAGCTTAAGCCAGGGCTACGAGCAGTACTTC. Encoded protein: CASSLSQGYEQYF.